The clone carrying this TCR beta chain has only one observation. Its specificity is not known. This entry belongs to a study of radiation and T cells in renal cell carcinoma. About the research overall: Nephrectomy followed 15 Gy stereotactic body radiation by 4 weeks.

Time point: blood 2 weeks post-SBRT. Indicated treatment: 15 Gy SBRT to primary tumor, nephrectomy 4 weeks later. There are 15 residues in the CDR3. Germline V lookup: CDR1 MNHEY, CDR2 SMNVEV (reference sequence). Trimming took off 6 bases at V and 1 base at J, with 15 bases between the two ends. The repertoire was sequenced with immunoSEQ multiplex PCR; TCRdb's copy has only in-frame clones and lacks some. The table includes about 120,000 clones, 81% detected once. General study results and limits: Top tumor clonotypes rose in blood 2 weeks post-radiation, then contracted. No pretreatment tumor biopsies were available for baseline clonotypes.

This clonotype was sampled from a man aged 45-60 years with renal cell carcinoma. The specimen was blood, collected from a patient whose treatment included radiotherapy and nephrectomy. This sequence joins TRBV27 and TRBJ1-1; a possible D gene is TRBD1 (5 bases). The CDR3 bases are TGTGCCAGCAGACCAACCCCAGGGCCGAACACTGAAGCTTTCTTT. Translation: CASRPTPGPNTEAFF.